Presented here are 21 T cell receptor beta chains from one specimen sequenced in a study of blood T cell repertoires in COVID-19. This table comes from immunoSEQ multiplex PCR, and its TCRdb copy is limited to in-frame clones, with some not included. This sample has a few hundred thousand clones, with 65% to 90% found just once. Material: PBMCs or T cells enriched from blood (not recorded which). Source of these receptors: a man aged 40-49 years who had recovered from COVID-19.

There are a few counts of this clone. The chain employs TRBV2 and TRBJ2-1; D gene unclear. CDR1 SNHLY and CDR2 FYNNEI come from the germline V gene. This CDR3 comprises 12 residues. Trimming took 8 bases from V and 4 from J, leaving 9 bases between them. CDR3: CASFWSYNEQFF. The CDR3 DNA follows: TGTGCCAGCTTCTGGAGTTACAATGAGCAGTTCTTC.

This chain uses TRBV30 with TRBJ1-6; unclear D gene. This CDR3 contains 13 residues. Germline V gene data show CDR1 as GTSNPN and CDR2 as SVGIG (reference sequence). V was clipped by 5 bases and J by 0 bases, with 5 bases between them. The DNA of the CDR3 is TGTGCCTGGGGGAGCTCCTATAATTCACCCCTCCACTTT. Translated, it gives CAWGSSYNSPLHF.

The chain employs TRBV9 and TRBJ2-7, with 9 nucleotides matching TRBD2. Germline V lookup: CDR1 SGDLS, CDR2 YYNGEE. Losses at the gene ends were 0 bases for V and 6 bases for J; bases not matched to a gene: 10. The CDR3 has 16 amino acids. The CDR3 region has the DNA TGTGCCAGCAGCGTAGGTCCTAGCGGGGCCCCCTCCGAGCAGTACTTC. Encoded protein: CASSVGPSGAPSEQYF.

The chain uses TRBV27 and TRBJ1-2, with TRBD1 matching 10 bases. Germline V gives CDR1 MNHEY, CDR2 SMNVEV (reference sequence). The J segment lost 7 bases and the V segment lost 5 bases, leaving 1 base of the junction unmatched. This CDR3 is 12 amino acids long. The CDR3 nucleotides are TGTGCCAGCAGTAGGGACAGGGGTGGCTACACCTTC. Amino acid sequence: CASSRDRGGYTF.

The rearrangement joins TRBV11-3 to TRBJ2-2, with 7 bases identical to TRBD1. With 0 bases clipped from V and 4 bases from J, the junction kept 5 bases outside the gene matches. Germline CDR1 SGHNT, CDR2 YENEEA. This CDR3 region has 16 residues. In DNA form, the CDR3 reads TGTGCCAGCAGCTTAGATCTGCCAGGGGGCACCGGGGAGCTGTTTTTT. Its protein is CASSLDLPGGTGELFF.

The chain combines TRBV21-1 with TRBJ2-4; the table's D call TRBD1 went unverified against the DNA. TRBV21-1 is tagged as a pseudogene. The CDR3 sequence is 15 residues long. DNA of the CDR3: TGTGCCAGCAAAAAGGACACACCGGCCAAAAACATTCAGTACTTC. As protein: CASKKDTPAKNIQYF.

The rearrangement joins TRBV7-2 to TRBJ1-2; D possibly corresponds to TRBD1 (5 bases). The CDR3 contains 16 residues. V was cut by 5 bases and J by 2 bases, with 18 bases left in between. Germline V gene lookup returns CDR1 SGHTA and CDR2 FQGNSA. The CDR3 sequence is CASSAFPGGGNYGYTF. The DNA for the CDR3 is TGTGCCAGCAGCGCCTTCCCGGGGGGTGGGAACTATGGCTACACCTTC. The variable domain in full, completed from reference TRBV7-2 and TRBJ1-2, reads GAGVSQSPSNKVTEKGKDVELRCDPISGHTALYWYRQSLGQGLEFLIYFQGNSAPDKSGLPSDRFSAERTGGSVSTLTIQRTQQEDSAVYLCASSAFPGGGNYGYTFGSGTRLTVV.

V is TRBV9 and J is TRBJ1-6; 7 bases match TRBD1. Germline CDR1 is SGDLS and CDR2 is YYNGEE. With 3 bases clipped from V and 8 bases from J, the junction kept 5 bases outside the gene matches. The CDR3 sequence is 14 residues long. CDR3 residues: CASSAWQGDSPLHF. CDR3 in DNA: TGTGCCAGCAGCGCCTGGCAGGGGGATTCACCCCTCCACTTT.

The CDR3, as DNA: TGTGCCAGCTCGCTGGAGTCGAACACTGAAGCTTTCTTT. Its protein product is CASSLESNTEAFF. The chain recombines TRBV18 with TRBJ1-1; D unresolved. Trimming shortened V by 6 bases and J by 1 base, and 9 bases separated the two germline ends. Per germline, CDR1 KGHSH and CDR2 LQKENI. This CDR3 region has 13 residues.

The genes are TRBV11-2 and TRBJ2-5; 8 nucleotides agree with TRBD2. This CDR3 contains 15 residues. The J segment lost 3 bases and the V segment lost 1 base, leaving 4 bases of the junction unmatched. The V gene's germline CDR1 is SGHAT and CDR2 FQNNGV. Here the CDR3 reads CASSLVAGGEETQYF. In nucleotides, the CDR3 is TGTGCCAGCAGCTTAGTTGCGGGGGGAGAAGAGACCCAGTACTTC.

The V gene is TRBV27, the J gene TRBJ2-1; 7 nucleotides line up with TRBD1. In germline, CDR1 is MNHEY, CDR2 SMNVEV (reference sequence). V dropped 2 bases and J dropped 3; count of bases not matched to a gene: 4. There are 15 residues in the CDR3. This CDR3 is CASSLDRAFYNEQFF. The CDR3, as DNA: TGTGCCAGCAGTTTAGACAGGGCGTTCTACAATGAGCAGTTCTTC.

The V gene is TRBV7-6, the J gene TRBJ1-6; no clear D gene. Germline CDR1 is SGHVS and CDR2 is FNYEAQ. The CDR3 extends over 13 amino acids. V was shortened by 3 bases and J by 4 bases, with 4 bases between the two germline ends. The CDR3 spells CASSLSYNSPLHF. The CDR3 DNA is TGTGCCAGCAGCTTGTCTTATAATTCACCCCTCCACTTT.

The rearrangement joins TRBV28 to TRBJ1-2, with TRBD1 as a possible D gene (6 bases). The CDR3 is 16 residues long. Per the germline V gene, CDR1 is MDHEN and CDR2 is SYDVKM. The V and J ends lost 6 bases and 0 bases respectively, with 17 bases between them. CDR3 DNA: TGTGCCAGCAGCCTTCACCCCAGGGGCTCTAACTATGGCTACACCTTC. Protein product: CASSLHPRGSNYGYTF.

The chain recombines TRBV3-1 (or the pseudogene TRBV3-2) with TRBJ1-4; no clear D gene. The germline gives CDR1 LGHDT, CDR2 YNNKEL (reference sequence). V lost 7 bases and J 7 bases, leaving 13 bases between the germline ends. The CDR3 totals 13 residues. DNA of the CDR3: TGTGCCAGCACCCTCGGAGGACGTGAAAAACTGTTTTTT. Translating it yields CASTLGGREKLFF.

This chain joins TRBV27 and TRBJ2-3; 7 bases map to TRBD2. The ends lost 5 bases at V and 0 bases at J; junction bases unmatched: 8. This CDR3 has 16 amino acids. Germline V gene data show CDR1 as MNHEY and CDR2 as SMNVEV (reference sequence). The chain's CDR3 is CASSTRVSGSTDTQYF. The CDR3 DNA reads as TGTGCCAGCAGTACCAGGGTTAGCGGGAGCACAGATACGCAGTATTTT.

The chain has TRBV3-1 (or the pseudogene TRBV3-2) and TRBJ2-3; 7 bases line up with TRBD2. Per germline, CDR1 LGHDT and CDR2 YNNKEL (reference sequence). The CDR3 has 19 residues. With V trimmed by 0 bases and J by 3 bases, 15 bases remained unmatched. CDR3 amino acids: CASSQDSPSGGGKTDTQYF. The CDR3, as DNA: TGTGCCAGCAGCCAAGATTCCCCCTCGGGCGGGGGAAAGACAGATACGCAGTATTTT.

The chain combines TRBV7-2 with TRBJ2-2; D gene unclear. Trimming stripped 5 bases from V and 0 bases from J, with 7 bases between. The V gene's germline CDR1 is SGHTA and CDR2 FQGNSA. The CDR3 is 14 residues long. CDR3 nucleotides: TGTGCCAGCAGCATCCCTTCGAACACCGGGGAGCTGTTTTTT. Protein: CASSIPSNTGELFF.

The V call is TRBV21-1, the J call TRBJ2-5; the table's D call of TRBD1 was not tested on the DNA. TRBV21-1 is tagged as a pseudogene. The CDR3 sequence is 15 residues long. CDR3 sequence (DNA): TGTGCCCAAAATATGCAGGGACAGAACCAAGAGACCCAGTACTTC. This codes for CAQNMQGQNQETQYF.

V usage is TRBV28 and J usage is TRBJ1-5, with a weak D call TRBD1 (6 bases). Trimming removed 7 bases at V and 2 bases at J, with 15 bases between. Germline V gives CDR1 MDHEN, CDR2 SYDVKM. This CDR3 has 15 amino acids. The CDR3 nucleotides are TGTGCCAGCATACCGGGACATGGGGGCAATCAGCCCCAGCATTTT. Amino acids: CASIPGHGGNQPQHF.

The table lists this clone with a count of one. This sequence joins TRBV18 and TRBJ1-1, with a possible D match to TRBD1 (6 bases). Trimming cost V 2 bases and J 3 bases, with 13 bases left between them. CDR3 length equals 15 residues. The V gene's germline CDR1 is KGHSH and CDR2 LQKENI. The CDR3: CASSPSQGLYTEAFF. Here the CDR3 DNA reads TGTGCCAGCTCACCATCCCAGGGGTTGTACACTGAAGCTTTCTTT.

V gene TRBV7-8 combines with J gene TRBJ2-1; 7 bases match TRBD2. Germline CDR1 is SGHVS and CDR2 is FQNEAQ. The CDR3 has 17 amino acids. V gave up 3 bases and J gave up 2 bases; unmatched junction bases: 10. CDR3 sequence: CASSFKGRAVTYNEQFF. For the CDR3, the DNA is TGTGCCAGCAGCTTTAAGGGGAGGGCCGTCACCTACAATGAGCAGTTCTTC.